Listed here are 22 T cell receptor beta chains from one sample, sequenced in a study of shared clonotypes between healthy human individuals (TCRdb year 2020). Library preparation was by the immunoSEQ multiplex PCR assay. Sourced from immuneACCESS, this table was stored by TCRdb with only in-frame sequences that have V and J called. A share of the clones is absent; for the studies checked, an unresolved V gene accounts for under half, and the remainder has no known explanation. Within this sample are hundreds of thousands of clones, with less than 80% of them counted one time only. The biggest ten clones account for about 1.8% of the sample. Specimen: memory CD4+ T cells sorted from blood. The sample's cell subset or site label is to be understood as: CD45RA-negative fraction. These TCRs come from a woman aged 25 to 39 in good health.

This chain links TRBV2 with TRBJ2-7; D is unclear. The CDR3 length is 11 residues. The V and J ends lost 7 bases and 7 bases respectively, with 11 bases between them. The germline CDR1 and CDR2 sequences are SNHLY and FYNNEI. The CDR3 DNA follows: TGTGCCAGCACCCGGTGGGATGAGCAGTACTTC. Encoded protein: CASTRWDEQYF. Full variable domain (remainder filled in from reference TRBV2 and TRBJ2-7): EPEVTQTPSHQVTQMGQEVILRCVPISNHLYFYWYRQILGQKVEFLVSFYNNEISEKSEIFDDQFSVERPDGSNFTLKIRSTKLEDSAMYFCASTRWDEQYFGPGTRLTVT.

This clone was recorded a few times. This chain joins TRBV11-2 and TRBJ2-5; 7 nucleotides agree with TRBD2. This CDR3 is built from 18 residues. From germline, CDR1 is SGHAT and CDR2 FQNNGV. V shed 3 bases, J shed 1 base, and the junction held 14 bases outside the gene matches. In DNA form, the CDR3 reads TGTGCCAGCAGCTTCGGGTTAGCGGGTGGTAGTTTCCAAGAGACCCAGTACTTC. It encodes CASSFGLAGGSFQETQYF.

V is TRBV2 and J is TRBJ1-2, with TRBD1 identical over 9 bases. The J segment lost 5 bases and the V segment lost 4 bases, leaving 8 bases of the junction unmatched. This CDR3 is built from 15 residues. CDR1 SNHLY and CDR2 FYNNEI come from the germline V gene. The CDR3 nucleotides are TGTGCCAGCAGTGCCCGACAGGGGGTTCGATATGGCTACACCTTC. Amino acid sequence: CASSARQGVRYGYTF.

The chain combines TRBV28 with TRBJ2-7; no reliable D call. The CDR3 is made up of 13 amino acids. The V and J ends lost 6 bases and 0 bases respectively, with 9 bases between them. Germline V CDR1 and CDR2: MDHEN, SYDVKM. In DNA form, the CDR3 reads TGTGCCAGCAGGCCGCCAAGCTCCTACGAGCAGTACTTC. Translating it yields CASRPPSSYEQYF.

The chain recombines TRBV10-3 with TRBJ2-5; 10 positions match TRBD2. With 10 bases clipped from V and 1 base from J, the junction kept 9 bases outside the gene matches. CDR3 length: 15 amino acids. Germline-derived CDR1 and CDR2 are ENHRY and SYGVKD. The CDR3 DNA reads TGTGCCACCCATAAAGCGGGAGGGCCCCAAGAGACCCAGTACTTC. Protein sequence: CATHKAGGPQETQYF.

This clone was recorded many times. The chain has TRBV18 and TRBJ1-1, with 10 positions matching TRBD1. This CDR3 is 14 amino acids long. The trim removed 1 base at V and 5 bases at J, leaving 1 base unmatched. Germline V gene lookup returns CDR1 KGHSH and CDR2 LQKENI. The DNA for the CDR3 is TGTGCCAGCTCACCACGGGACAGGGGAACTGAAGCTTTCTTT. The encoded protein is CASSPRDRGTEAFF.

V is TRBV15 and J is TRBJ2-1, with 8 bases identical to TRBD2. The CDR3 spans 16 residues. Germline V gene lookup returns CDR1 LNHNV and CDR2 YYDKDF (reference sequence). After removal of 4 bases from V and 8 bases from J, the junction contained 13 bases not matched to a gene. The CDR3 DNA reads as TGTGCCACCAGCACCCCGGGGGGGCGGGAGTTGGATGAGCAGTTCTTC. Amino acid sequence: CATSTPGGRELDEQFF.

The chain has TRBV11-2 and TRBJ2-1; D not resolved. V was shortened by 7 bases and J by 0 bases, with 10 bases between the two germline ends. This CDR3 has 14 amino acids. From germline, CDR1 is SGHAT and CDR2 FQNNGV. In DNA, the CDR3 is TGTGCCAGCACTTCGGGTAGCTCCTACAATGAGCAGTTCTTC. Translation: CASTSGSSYNEQFF.

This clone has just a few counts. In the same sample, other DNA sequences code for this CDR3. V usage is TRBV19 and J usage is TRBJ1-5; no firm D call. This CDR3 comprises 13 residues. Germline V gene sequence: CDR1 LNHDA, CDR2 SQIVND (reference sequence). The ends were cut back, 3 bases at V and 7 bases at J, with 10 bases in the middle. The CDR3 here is CASSIAGLQPQHF. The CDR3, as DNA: TGTGCCAGTAGTATCGCTGGGCTCCAGCCCCAGCATTTT.

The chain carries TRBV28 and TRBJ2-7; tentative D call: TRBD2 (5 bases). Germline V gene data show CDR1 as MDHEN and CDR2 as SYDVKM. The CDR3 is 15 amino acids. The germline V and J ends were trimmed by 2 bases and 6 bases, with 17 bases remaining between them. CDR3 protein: CASSLVGARRSEQYF. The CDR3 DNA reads TGTGCCAGCAGTTTAGTAGGAGCTCGGAGGAGCGAGCAGTACTTC.

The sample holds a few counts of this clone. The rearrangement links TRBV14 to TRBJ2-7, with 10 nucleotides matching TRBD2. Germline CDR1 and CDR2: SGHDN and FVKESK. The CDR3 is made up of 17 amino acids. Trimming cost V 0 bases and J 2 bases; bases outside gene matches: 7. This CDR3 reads CASSQDRKAGGPYEQYF. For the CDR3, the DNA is TGTGCCAGCAGCCAAGACAGGAAAGCGGGAGGGCCCTACGAGCAGTACTTC.

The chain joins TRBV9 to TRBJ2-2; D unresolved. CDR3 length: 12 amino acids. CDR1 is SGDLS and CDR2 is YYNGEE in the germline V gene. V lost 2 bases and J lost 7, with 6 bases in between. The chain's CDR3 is CASSVVRGELFF. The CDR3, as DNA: TGTGCCAGCAGCGTCGTCCGCGGGGAGCTGTTTTTT.

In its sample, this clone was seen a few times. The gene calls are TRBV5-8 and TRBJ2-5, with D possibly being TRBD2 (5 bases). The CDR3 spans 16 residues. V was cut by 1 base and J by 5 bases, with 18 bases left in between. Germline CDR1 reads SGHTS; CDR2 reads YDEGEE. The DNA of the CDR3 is TGTGCCAGCAGCTTGCGTGGCGGGCAGCGCTCGGAGACCCAGTACTTC. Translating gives CASSLRGGQRSETQYF.

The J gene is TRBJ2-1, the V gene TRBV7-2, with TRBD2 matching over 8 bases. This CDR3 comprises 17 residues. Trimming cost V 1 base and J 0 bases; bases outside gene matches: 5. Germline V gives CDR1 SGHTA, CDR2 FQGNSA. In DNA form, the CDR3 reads TGTGCCAGCAGCTTAGATCGGGGGGGTAGCTCCTACAATGAGCAGTTCTTC. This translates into CASSLDRGGSSYNEQFF.

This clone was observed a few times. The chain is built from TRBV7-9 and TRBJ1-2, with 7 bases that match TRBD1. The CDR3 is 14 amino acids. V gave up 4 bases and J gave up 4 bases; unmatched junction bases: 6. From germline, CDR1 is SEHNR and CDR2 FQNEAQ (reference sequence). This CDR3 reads CASSSKTGIYGYTF. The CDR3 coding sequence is TGTGCCAGCAGCTCAAAGACAGGGATCTATGGCTACACCTTC. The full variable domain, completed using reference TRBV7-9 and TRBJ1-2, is DTGVSQNPRHKITKRGQNVTFRCDPISEHNRLYWYRQTLGQGPEFLTYFQNEAQLEKSRLLSDRFSAERPKGSFSTLEIQRTEQGDSAMYLCASSSKTGIYGYTFGSGTRLTVV.

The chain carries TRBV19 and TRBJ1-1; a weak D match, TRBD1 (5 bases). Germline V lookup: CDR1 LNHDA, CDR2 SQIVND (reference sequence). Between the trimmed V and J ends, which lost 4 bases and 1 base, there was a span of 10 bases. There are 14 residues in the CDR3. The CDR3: CASSRGPPNTEAFF. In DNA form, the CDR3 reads TGTGCCAGTAGTAGGGGACCTCCGAACACTGAAGCTTTCTTT.

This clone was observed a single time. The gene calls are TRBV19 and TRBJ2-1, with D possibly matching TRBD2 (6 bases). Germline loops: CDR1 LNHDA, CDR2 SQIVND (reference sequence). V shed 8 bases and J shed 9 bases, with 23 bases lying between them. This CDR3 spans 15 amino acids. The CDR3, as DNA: TGTGCCAGTCAGCAAACTAGCTTCGCCGGTGGTGAGCAGTTCTTC. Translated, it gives CASQQTSFAGGEQFF.

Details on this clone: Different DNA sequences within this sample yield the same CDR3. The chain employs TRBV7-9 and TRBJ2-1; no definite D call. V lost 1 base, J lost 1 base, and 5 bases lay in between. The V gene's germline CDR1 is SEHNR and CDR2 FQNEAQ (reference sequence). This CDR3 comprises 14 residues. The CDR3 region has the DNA TGTGCCAGCAGCTTAGTTGTGTCCTACAATGAGCAGTTCTTC. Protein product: CASSLVVSYNEQFF. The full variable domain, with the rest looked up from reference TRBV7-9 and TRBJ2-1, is DTGVSQNPRHKITKRGQNVTFRCDPISEHNRLYWYRQTLGQGPEFLTYFQNEAQLEKSRLLSDRFSAERPKGSFSTLEIQRTEQGDSAMYLCASSLVVSYNEQFFGPGTRLTVL.

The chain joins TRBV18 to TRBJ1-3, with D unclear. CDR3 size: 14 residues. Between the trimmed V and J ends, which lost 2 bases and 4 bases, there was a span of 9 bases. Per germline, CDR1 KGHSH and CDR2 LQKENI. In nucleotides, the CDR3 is TGTGCCAGCTCACCATACGGGTCCGGAAACACCATATATTTT. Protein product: CASSPYGSGNTIYF.

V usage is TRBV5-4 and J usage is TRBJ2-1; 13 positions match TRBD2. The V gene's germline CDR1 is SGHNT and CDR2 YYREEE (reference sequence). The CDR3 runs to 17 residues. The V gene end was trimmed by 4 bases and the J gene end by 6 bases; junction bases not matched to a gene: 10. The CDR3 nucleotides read TGTGCCAGCAGCCGCCAGACTAGCGGGAGGAGGGGCAATGAGCAGTTCTTC. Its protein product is CASSRQTSGRRGNEQFF.

This CDR3 reads CASSEAAGEEEKLFF. CDR3 coding DNA: TGTGCCAGCAGTGAAGCCGCAGGGGAAGAGGAAAAACTGTTTTTT. This chain links TRBV6-1 with TRBJ1-4; tentatively, D is TRBD1 (6 bases). This CDR3 has 15 amino acids. Trimming cost V 0 bases and J 8 bases, with 13 bases left between them. The germline CDR1 and CDR2 sequences are MNHNS and SASEGT.

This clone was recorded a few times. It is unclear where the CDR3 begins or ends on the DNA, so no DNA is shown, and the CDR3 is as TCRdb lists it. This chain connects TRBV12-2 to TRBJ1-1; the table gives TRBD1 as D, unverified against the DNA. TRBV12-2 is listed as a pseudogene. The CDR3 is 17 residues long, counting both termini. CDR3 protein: CASRFGTGIVGGLEAFF.